This T cell receptor (beta chain) comes out of a study of early T cells in non-severe SARS-CoV-2 infection. Study summary: Chains from this unsorted whole-blood bulk RNA could not be paired.

This CDR3 has 12 amino acids. Germline V lookup: CDR1 SGHTA, CDR2 FQGNSA. V dropped 6 bases and J dropped 4 bases, with 8 bases sitting between them. The library protocol tagged individual cDNA molecules with unique molecular identifiers. Via MiXCR, TCRdb re-called the 5' RACE reads, giving one row per CDR3 protein. The sample yields tens of thousands of distinct CDR3 sequences, approximately 7.9% seen once. The chain couples TRBV7-2 to TRBJ2-3, with D perhaps assigned TRBD1 or TRBD2 (5 bases each). This receptor was taken from an adult who was a healthcare worker with PCR-confirmed SARS-CoV-2 infection or an uninfected control (not recorded which). This specimen consisted of whole blood, obtained at baseline. The CDR3 is CASRGVPDTQYF. The CDR3 DNA sequence: TGTGCCAGCAGGGGGGTTCCAGATACGCAGTATTTT.